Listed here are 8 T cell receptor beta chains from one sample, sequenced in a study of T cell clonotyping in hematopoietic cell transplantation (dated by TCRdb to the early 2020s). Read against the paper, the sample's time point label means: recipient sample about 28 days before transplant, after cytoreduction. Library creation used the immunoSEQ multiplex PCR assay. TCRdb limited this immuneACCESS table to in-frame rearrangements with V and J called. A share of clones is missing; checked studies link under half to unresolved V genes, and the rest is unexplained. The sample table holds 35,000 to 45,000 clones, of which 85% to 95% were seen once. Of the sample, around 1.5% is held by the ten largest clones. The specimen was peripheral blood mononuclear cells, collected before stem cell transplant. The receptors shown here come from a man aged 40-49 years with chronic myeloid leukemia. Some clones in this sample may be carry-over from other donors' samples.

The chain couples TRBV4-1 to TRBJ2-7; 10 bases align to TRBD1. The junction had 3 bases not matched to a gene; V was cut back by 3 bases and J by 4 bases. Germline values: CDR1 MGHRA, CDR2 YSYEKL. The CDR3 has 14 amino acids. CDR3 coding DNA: TGCGCCAGCAGCCAGGGGACAGGGGTTTACGAGCAGTACTTC. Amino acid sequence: CASSQGTGVYEQYF.

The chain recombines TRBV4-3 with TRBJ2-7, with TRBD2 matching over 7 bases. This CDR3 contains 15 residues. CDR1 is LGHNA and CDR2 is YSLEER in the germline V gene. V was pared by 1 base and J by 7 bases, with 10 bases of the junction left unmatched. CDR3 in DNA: TGCGCCAGCAGCCAAGTGGTGGGAGGGGCGGGAGAGCAGTACTTC. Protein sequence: CASSQVVGGAGEQYF.

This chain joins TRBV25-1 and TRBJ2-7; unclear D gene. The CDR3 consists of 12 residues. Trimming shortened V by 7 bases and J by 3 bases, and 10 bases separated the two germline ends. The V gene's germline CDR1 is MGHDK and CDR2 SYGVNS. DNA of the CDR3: TGTGCCAGCACAGCCCGCGACTACGAGCAGTACTTC. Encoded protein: CASTARDYEQYF.

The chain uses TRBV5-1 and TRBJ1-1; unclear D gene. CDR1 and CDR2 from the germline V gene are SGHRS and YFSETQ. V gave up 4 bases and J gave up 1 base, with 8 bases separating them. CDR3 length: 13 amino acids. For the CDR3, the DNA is TGCGCCAGCAGCCTGACACAGAACACTGAAGCTTTCTTT. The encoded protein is CASSLTQNTEAFF.

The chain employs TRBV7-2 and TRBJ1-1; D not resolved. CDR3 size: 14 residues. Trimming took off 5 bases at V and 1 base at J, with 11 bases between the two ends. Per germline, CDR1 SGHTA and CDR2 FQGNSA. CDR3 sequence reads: CASSVLDWNTEAFF. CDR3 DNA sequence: TGTGCCAGCAGCGTCTTGGACTGGAACACTGAAGCTTTCTTT.

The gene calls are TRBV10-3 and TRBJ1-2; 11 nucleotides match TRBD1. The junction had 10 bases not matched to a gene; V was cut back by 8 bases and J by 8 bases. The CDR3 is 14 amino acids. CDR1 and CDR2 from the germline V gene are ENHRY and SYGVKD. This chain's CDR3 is CAIEGQGATGGYTF. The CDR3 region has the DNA TGTGCCATCGAAGGACAGGGGGCTACGGGAGGCTACACCTTC.

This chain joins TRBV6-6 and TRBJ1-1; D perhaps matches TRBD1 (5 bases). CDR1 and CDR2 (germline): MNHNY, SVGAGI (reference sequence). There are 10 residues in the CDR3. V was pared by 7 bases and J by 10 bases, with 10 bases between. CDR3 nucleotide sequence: TGTGCCAGCAATTCCGGGGCAGCTTTCTTT. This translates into CASNSGAAFF.

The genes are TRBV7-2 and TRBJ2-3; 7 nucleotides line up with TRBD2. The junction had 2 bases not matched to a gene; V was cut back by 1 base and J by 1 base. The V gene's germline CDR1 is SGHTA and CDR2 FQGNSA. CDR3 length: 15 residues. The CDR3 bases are TGTGCCAGCAGCTTAGTTGCGGGGGGCACAGATACGCAGTATTTT. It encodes CASSLVAGGTDTQYF.